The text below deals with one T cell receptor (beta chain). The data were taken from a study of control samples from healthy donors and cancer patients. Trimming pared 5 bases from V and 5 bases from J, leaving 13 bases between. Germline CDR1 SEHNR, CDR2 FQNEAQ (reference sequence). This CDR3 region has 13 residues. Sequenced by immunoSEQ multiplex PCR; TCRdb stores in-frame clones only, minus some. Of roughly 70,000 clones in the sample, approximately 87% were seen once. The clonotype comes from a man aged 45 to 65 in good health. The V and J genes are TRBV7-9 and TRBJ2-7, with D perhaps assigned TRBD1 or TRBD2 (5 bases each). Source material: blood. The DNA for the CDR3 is TGTGCCAGCAGCGTTGAGGGGATTAACGAGCAGTACTTC. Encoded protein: CASSVEGINEQYF.